This TCR beta chain derives from a study of T cell responses to AZD1222 COVID-19 vaccine. The germline CDR1 and CDR2 sequences are SQVTM and ANQGSEA. Trimming removed 7 bases at V and 6 bases at J, with 18 bases between. The CDR3 spans 13 residues. Repertoires were generated with immunoSEQ multiplex PCR, while TCRdb's copy carries only in-frame clones and drops some. Here the sample spans fewer than 90,000 clones, over 75% being singletons. The receptor comes from an adult in good health. The chain employs TRBV29-1 and TRBJ1-1; perhaps TRBD1 as D (5 bases). The sample in question was peripheral blood, obtained on day 0 of AZD1222 vaccination. The CDR3 reads CSARDYKLPEAFF. The CDR3 region has the DNA TGCAGCGCCAGGGATTACAAGCTCCCTGAAGCTTTCTTT.